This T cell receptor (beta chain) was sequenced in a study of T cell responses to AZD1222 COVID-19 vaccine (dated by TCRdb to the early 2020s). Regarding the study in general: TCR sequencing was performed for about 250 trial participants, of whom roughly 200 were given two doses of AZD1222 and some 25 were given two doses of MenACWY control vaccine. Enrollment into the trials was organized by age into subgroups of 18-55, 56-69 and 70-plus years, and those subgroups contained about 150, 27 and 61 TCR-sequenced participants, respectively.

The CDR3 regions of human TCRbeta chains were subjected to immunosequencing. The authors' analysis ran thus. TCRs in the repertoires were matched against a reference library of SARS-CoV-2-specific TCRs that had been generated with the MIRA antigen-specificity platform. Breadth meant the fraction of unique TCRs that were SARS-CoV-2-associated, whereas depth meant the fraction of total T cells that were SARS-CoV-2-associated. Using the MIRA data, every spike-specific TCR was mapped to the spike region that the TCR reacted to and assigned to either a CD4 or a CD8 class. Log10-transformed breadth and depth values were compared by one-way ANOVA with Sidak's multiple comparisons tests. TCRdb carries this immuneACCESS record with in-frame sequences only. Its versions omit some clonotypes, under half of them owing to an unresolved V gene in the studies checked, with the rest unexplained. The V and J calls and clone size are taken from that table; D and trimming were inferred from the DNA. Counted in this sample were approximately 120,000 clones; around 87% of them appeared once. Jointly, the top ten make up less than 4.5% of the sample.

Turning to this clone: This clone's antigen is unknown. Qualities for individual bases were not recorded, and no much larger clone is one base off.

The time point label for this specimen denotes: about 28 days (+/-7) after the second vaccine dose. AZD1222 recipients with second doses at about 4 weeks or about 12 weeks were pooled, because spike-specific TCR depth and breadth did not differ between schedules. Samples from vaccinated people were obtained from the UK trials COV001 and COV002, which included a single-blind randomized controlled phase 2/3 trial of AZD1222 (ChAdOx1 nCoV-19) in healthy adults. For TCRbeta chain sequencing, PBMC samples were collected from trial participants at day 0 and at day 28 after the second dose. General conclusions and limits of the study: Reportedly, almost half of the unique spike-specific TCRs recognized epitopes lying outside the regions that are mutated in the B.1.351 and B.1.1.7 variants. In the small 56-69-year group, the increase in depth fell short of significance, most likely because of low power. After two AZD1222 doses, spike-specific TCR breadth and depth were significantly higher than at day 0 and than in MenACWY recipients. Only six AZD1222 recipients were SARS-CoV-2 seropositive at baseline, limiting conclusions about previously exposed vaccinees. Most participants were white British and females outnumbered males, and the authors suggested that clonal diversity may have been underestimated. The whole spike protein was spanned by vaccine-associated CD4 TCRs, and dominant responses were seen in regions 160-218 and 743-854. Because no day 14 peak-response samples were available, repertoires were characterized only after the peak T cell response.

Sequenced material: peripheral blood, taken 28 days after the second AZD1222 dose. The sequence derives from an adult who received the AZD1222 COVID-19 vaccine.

The CDR3 is CAWSATGGSSGNTIYF. The sequenced DNA: TGTGCCTGGAGTGCAACAGGGGGGAGTTCGGGAAACACCATATATTTT. The V and J segments used are TRBV30 and TRBJ1-3, with 8 bases matching TRBD1. The germline V gene (reference sequence) yields GTSNPN for CDR1 and SVGIG for CDR2. Ends trimmed: V by 1 base, J by 4 bases; bases unmatched to a gene: 9. Spanning cysteine to phenylalanine, the CDR3 consists of 16 amino acids. Here the CDR3 DNA is all that survives: 48 bases in frame from base 1. With the rest looked up from the reference TRBV30 and TRBJ1-3 genes rather than sequenced, the full variable domain is SQTIHQWPATLVQPVGSPLSLECTVEGTSNPNLYWYRQAAGRGLQLLFYSVGIGQISSEVPQNLSASRPQDRQFILSSKKLLLSDSGFYLCAWSATGGSSGNTIYFGEGSWLTVV.